This record covers a single T cell receptor (beta chain). The table lists this clone with a count of one. Its antigen remains undetermined. Base qualities are not at hand, and no much larger clone is one base apart. Donors formed part of the validation cohort, which comprised about 130 subjects and was distinct from the first cohort of under 750 subjects. Receptor libraries were prepared by the immunoSEQ multiplex PCR assay. Processing in the source paper ran as follows. A statistical classification framework was built for diagnosing cytomegalovirus status from the catalog of TCR beta chain sequences. In its TCRdb copy, this immuneACCESS table keeps in-frame sequences only and misses some clones. Where compared with another copy, unresolved V genes explain less than half of these, and the others have no known cause. The V and J calls and clone size come from that table; D and trimming were worked out from the DNA. Recorded for this sample are about 58,000 clones; roughly 90% of them occurred a single time. The ten largest clones capture 0.8% to 1.2% of the sample.

The data originate from a study of cytomegalovirus exposure and HLA in healthy donors (dated by TCRdb to 2016 to 2017). For context, the study as a whole: A later analysis indicated that the 110 or so validation repertoires were generated on the platform also employed for the approximately 700 repertoires of the first cohort. Along with the 666-subject first cohort, a separate validation cohort of over a hundred different subjects was used. To predict cytomegalovirus infection status, the study combined high-throughput TCR immunosequencing, statistical association of individual TCRs with disease status, and machine learning. The study aimed to test whether signatures of past pathogen exposure could be identified by cataloging public T cell receptors. The research as a whole found: All 120 or so repertoires were used to score co-occurrence in the validation cohort in a later analysis, because that analysis had no HLA typing for the cohort. A later analysis found that TCRs clustered in the first cohort also tended to co-occur in the approximately 120 validation repertoires, with 94% of cluster scores above 0. Cytomegalovirus status was reported to be diagnosed by the classifier with high specificity and sensitivity in both the original and validation cohorts. The study listed 164 TCR beta chains as associated with cytomegalovirus. Most TCR sequences were seen in very few donors, while some public TCRs were found in many individuals. Three of the identified cytomegalovirus-associated TCR beta chains were confirmed in vitro to be specific for cytomegalovirus antigens. According to the authors, the approach could potentially be generalized to other disease states and immunological phenotypes.

The germline V gene (reference sequence) provides CDR1 LNHDA and CDR2 SQIVND. The CDR3 runs 14 residues from the cysteine to the phenylalanine. Only CDR3 DNA remains: 42 bases, in frame from the first base. V and J are trimmed by 4 bases and 2 bases, and the gene matches miss 1 base of the junction. The sequenced material came from PBMCs. The rearranged segments are TRBV19 and TRBJ2-7; 11 of the junction bases match TRBD1. The TCR was taken from a man younger than 30 in good health and CMV-seronegative. The bases read TGTGCCAGTAGTAGGACAGGGGGCACCTACGAGCAGTACTTC. The translation is CASSRTGGTYEQYF.